The following is a T cell receptor (beta chain) sequence with its context. This specimen belongs to a study of control samples from healthy donors and cancer patients. This CDR3 region has 14 residues. V lost 3 bases to trimming and J lost 1 base; unmatched junction nucleotides: 3. CDR1 and CDR2 (germline): SQVTM, ANQGSEA. Measured with immunoSEQ multiplex PCR; TCRdb has only the in-frame clones, and not every one. The sample has about 160,000 clones, about 94% seen once. The clonotype comes from a man between 60 and 75 years old with colorectal cancer. Sequenced input: PBMCs. V and J are TRBV29-1 and TRBJ2-5; 9 bases are a match to TRBD2. The CDR3 protein is CSVDPSGIQETQYF. The CDR3 nucleotides read TGCAGCGTTGACCCTAGCGGGATCCAAGAGACCCAGTACTTC.